Listed below are T cell receptor beta chains from one sample, sequenced in a study of shared clonotypes between healthy human individuals. Assay used: immunoSEQ multiplex PCR; TCRdb lists only in-frame clones, some missing. The table records about 2.4 million clones, about 92% of them present only once. Sequencing was carried out using naive CD4+ T cells sorted from blood. These TCRs come from a young man in good health. CDR3s include the opening cysteine and the closing phenylalanine or tryptophan.

J gene: TRBJ2-3; V gene: TRBV23-1; CDR3 protein: CASRQGGGGDTQYF
J gene: TRBJ2-3; V gene: TRBV10-3; CDR3 protein: CAIREEDTQYF
J gene: TRBJ1-2; V gene: TRBV4-3; CDR3 protein: CASSQERSEEGYTF
J gene: TRBJ2-1; V gene: TRBV2; CDR3 protein: CASSGRPTSEQFF
J gene: TRBJ1-5; V gene: TRBV10-1; CDR3 protein: CASSDVGDQPQHF
J gene: TRBJ2-7; V gene: TRBV30; CDR3 protein: CAWSVRTGSSYEQYF
J gene: TRBJ2-1; V gene: TRBV19; CDR3 protein: CATSQVWPYNEQFF
J gene: TRBJ2-1; V gene: TRBV6-6; CDR3 protein: CASFPGGVSSYNEQFF
J gene: TRBJ2-7; V gene: TRBV7-2; CDR3 protein: CASSRDWDYEQYF
J gene: TRBJ1-1; V gene: TRBV6-6; CDR3 protein: CASSYGGWVEAFF
J gene: TRBJ2-5; V gene: TRBV9; CDR3 protein: CASSAGTTRETQYF
J gene: TRBJ2-7; V gene: TRBV9; CDR3 protein: CASSVAPRDEQYF
J gene: TRBJ2-3; V gene: TRBV11-2; CDR3 protein: CASSSEGADTQYF
J gene: TRBJ2-5; V gene: TRBV5-6; CDR3 protein: CASSNPTEKGETQYF
J gene: TRBJ1-2; V gene: TRBV6-5; CDR3 protein: CASSYGVNYGYTF
J gene: TRBJ2-2; V gene: TRBV13; CDR3 protein: CASSYRVSGELFF
J gene: TRBJ2-7; V gene: TRBV19; CDR3 protein: CASRRSPTSGTYEQYF